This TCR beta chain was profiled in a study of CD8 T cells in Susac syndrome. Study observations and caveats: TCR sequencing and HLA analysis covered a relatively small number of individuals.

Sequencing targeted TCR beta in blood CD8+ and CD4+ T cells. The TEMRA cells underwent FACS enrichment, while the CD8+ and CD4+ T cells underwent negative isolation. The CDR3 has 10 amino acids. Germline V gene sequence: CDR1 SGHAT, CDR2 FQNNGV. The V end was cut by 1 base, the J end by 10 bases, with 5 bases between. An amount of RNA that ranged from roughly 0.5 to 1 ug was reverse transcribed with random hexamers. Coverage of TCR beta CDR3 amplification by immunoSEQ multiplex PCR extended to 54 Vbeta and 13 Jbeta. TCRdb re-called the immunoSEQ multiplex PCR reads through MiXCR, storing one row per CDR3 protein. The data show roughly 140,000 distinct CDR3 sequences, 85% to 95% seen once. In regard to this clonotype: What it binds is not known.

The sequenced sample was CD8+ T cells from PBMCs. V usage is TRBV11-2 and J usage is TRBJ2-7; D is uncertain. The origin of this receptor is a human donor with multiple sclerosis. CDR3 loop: CASSLGQQYF. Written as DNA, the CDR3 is TGTGCCAGCAGCTTAGGGCAACAGTACTTC.